This TCR beta chain was sequenced during a study of blood T cell repertoires in COVID-19. About the study: T cells, B-cell-depleted T cells, or PBMCs supplied cDNA or gDNA.

Authors' methods: Reference gene primer amplification yielded estimated nucleated cell counts. Profiling relied on immunoSEQ multiplex PCR, and the TCRdb table lists in-frame clones only, not all of them. V, J and clone size are those of that table, while D and trimming were read from the DNA. The sample carries tens of thousands of clones, roughly 80% recorded once. CDR3 size: 12 residues. In germline, CDR1 is ENHRY, CDR2 SYGVKD. J was trimmed by 8 bases and V by 6 bases; bases with no gene match: 6. Sequencing input: peripheral blood. This receptor was identified in a woman at least 80 years old with active or convalescent COVID-19. The chain combines TRBV10-3 with TRBJ1-1; 7 nucleotides line up with TRBD1. CDR3 in amino acids: CAISPGTVEAFF. The CDR3 DNA is TGTGCCATCAGCCCTGGGACAGTCGAAGCTTTCTTT.